This note documents a single TCR beta chain sequence. This record comes from a study of blood T cell repertoires in COVID-19. Study in general: Some COVID-19 samples were acute and others convalescent; all came from the United States, Italy and Spain. PBMCs, B-cell-depleted T cells, or T cells were the source of the cDNA or gDNA that made up the material.

Source study methods: Reference gene primer amplification in the assay estimated nucleated cell counts. Profiled with immunoSEQ multiplex PCR; TCRdb holds only in-frame clones, not every one. V, J and clone size derive from that table, while D and trimming were established from the DNA sequence. The sample lists about 300,000 clones, 88% occurring once. The CDR3 covers 15 residues. Germline CDR1 SGDLS, CDR2 YYNGEE. V shed 1 base and J shed 0 bases, with 11 bases lying between them. The chain has TRBV9 and TRBJ2-7; D might be TRBD2 (5 bases). Sequenced input: peripheral blood. The sequence derives from a man between 18 and 29 years old with active or convalescent COVID-19. As DNA, the CDR3 is TGTGCCAGCAGCGTAAGCGGCAGAGCCTCCTACGAGCAGTACTTC. As protein: CASSVSGRASYEQYF.